Listed below are T cell receptor beta chains from one sample, sequenced in a study. TCRdb reprocessed the 5' RACE reads with MiXCR, giving one entry per CDR3 protein. The repertoire holds 35,000 to 45,000 distinct CDR3 sequences, with 22% as singletons. Sequences were obtained from Tregs sorted from a lymph node. The receptor set was obtained from a female donor with breast cancer. Each CDR3 is given with its conserved first and last residue. The D gene is left open where the match is weak. Rows may omit the clone size; those that give it use once, few, many or a size class.

13 TRBJ2-7 NA TRBV28 many CASSPPPYDEQYF TGTGCCAGCAGTCCCCCCCCATATGACGAGCAGTACTTC
14 TRBJ1-3 TRBD1 TRBV7-9 few CASSRQGIENTIYF TGTGCCAGCAGCCGACAGGGGATTGAAAACACCATATATTTT
13 TRBJ2-7 NA TRBV12-3/TRBV12-4 NA CATSSVSRYEQYF TGTGCCACCTCCAGCGTCTCCCGCTACGAGCAGTACTTC
14 TRBJ2-5 NA TRBV18 NA CASSLVDDRGAQYF TGTGCCAGCTCACTGGTGGACGACCGTGGGGCCCAGTACTTC
13 TRBJ2-5 TRBD2 TRBV6-5 many CASSGLAGETQYF TGTGCCAGCAGTGGCTTAGCGGGAGAGACCCAGTACTTC
13 TRBJ1-1 NA TRBV7-9 NA CASSGSGNTEAFF TGTGCCAGCAGCGGTTCAGGGAACACTGAAGCTTTCTTT
12 TRBJ2-5 NA TRBV5-1 many CASSASQETQYF TGCGCCAGCAGCGCTTCCCAAGAGACCCAGTACTTC
16 TRBJ1-1 NA TRBV5-1 many CASSLGRWGLNTEAFF TGCGCCAGCAGCTTGGGGCGTTGGGGACTGAACACTGAAGCTTTCTTT
13 TRBJ1-2 NA TRBV4-1 NA CASSQEEDYGYTF TGCGCCAGCAGCCAAGAGGAAGACTATGGCTACACCTTC
16 TRBJ2-7 TRBD1 TRBV11-2 NA CASSENARQGPYEQYF TGTGCCAGCAGCGAAAATGCACGACAGGGACCCTACGAGCAGTACTTC
13 TRBJ2-7 NA TRBV27 many CASSFWGTYEQYF TGTGCCAGCAGTTTCTGGGGGACCTACGAGCAGTACTTC
14 TRBJ2-1 TRBD2 TRBV27 NA CASRGLAGYNEQFF TGTGCCAGCAGAGGACTAGCGGGTTACAATGAGCAGTTCTTC
14 TRBJ2-2 NA TRBV20-1 few CSASGTTNTGELFF TGCAGTGCAAGCGGGACAACGAACACCGGGGAGCTGTTTTTT
20 TRBJ2-1 TRBD2 TRBV12-3/TRBV12-4 NA CASSLRGGETSGISYNEQFF TGTGCCAGCAGTTTAAGAGGGGGTGAGACTAGCGGGATCTCCTACAATGAGCAGTTCTTC
16 TRBJ2-2 TRBD2 TRBV7-9 once CASSSIAGGQAGELFF TGTGCCAGCAGCTCCATAGCGGGAGGGCAGGCCGGGGAGCTGTTTTTC
12 TRBJ2-5 NA TRBV20-1 NA CSARWGEETQYF TGCAGTGCTAGGTGGGGGGAAGAGACCCAGTACTTC
15 TRBJ2-5 NA TRBV11-2 few CASSLRAMGAETQYF TGTGCCAGCAGCTTACGGGCTATGGGGGCAGAGACCCAGTACTTC
16 TRBJ2-6 NA TRBV4-3 few CASSQATGSGANVLTF TGCGCCAGCAGCCAAGCGACAGGCTCTGGGGCCAACGTCCTGACTTTC
13 TRBJ1-2 TRBD1 TRBV20-1 many CSAQDRDLYGYTF TGCAGTGCACAGGACAGGGACTTGTATGGCTACACCTTC
16 TRBJ2-1 TRBD1 TRBV24-1 few CATSDQGQNSYNEQFF TGTGCCACCAGTGACCAGGGACAGAACTCCTACAATGAGCAGTTCTTC
17 TRBJ2-3 TRBD2 TRBV2 few CASSELSSGGSTDTQYF TGTGCCAGCAGTGAGTTGTCTAGCGGGGGGAGCACAGATACGCAGTATTTT
16 TRBJ1-5 NA TRBV7-9 many CASSLEAPPGNQPQHF TGTGCCAGCAGCTTAGAGGCCCCGCCTGGCAATCAGCCCCAGCATTTT